This paragraph covers one T cell receptor (beta chain) sequence. This sample is drawn from a study of regulatory T cells in long-lasting Graves disease. Investigators prepared the TCR beta libraries by applying iRepertoire HTBI primers and Arm-PCR of CDR3 regions. In TCRdb, the multiplex PCR reads were re-called with MiXCR into one record per CDR3 protein. The sample records 700,000 or so distinct CDR3 sequences, around 30% being singletons. The time point here: persistent/refractory GD, antithyroid drugs over 5 years with positive TRAb. RNA from PBMCs was the source of the TCR library. EDTA tubes held about 9.7 milliliters of peripheral blood from each patient. This receptor was obtained from a female donor with Graves disease. This sample comprised peripheral blood mononuclear cells (PBMCs), obtained when the disease was refractory, from a patient treated with antithyroid drugs.

DNA for the CDR3: TGCGCCAGCAGCCTCCGGTGGACTAGCGGAGAGTTAGATTTGGCCTACGAGCAGTACTTC. It is translated as CASSLRWTSGELDLAYEQYF. This chain links TRBV5-1 with TRBJ2-7; the match to TRBD2 covers 10 bases. The germline V gene encodes CDR1 SGHRS and CDR2 YFSETQ. The length of the CDR3 is 20 residues. V lost 4 bases, J lost 2 bases, and 21 bases stayed unmatched. Supplemented by reference TRBV5-1 and TRBJ2-7, the full variable domain reads KAGVTQTPRYLIKTRGQQVTLSCSPISGHRSVSWYQQTPGQGLQFLFEYFSETQRNKGNFPGRFSGRQFSNSRSEMNVSTLELGDSALYLCASSLRWTSGELDLAYEQYFGPGTRLTVT.